This T cell receptor beta chain was recorded in a study of blood T cell repertoires in COVID-19. Study background: PBMCs, B-cell-depleted T cells, or T cells provided the cDNA or gDNA that made up the material.

Libraries were prepared by immunoSEQ multiplex PCR; TCRdb keeps only in-frame clonotypes and omits some of them. The repertoire holds roughly 220,000 clones, roughly 89% seen once, with about 2.2% in the top ten. The V end was cut by 5 bases, the J end by 7 bases, with 21 bases between. CDR3 length equals 17 residues. CDR1 is LNHDA and CDR2 is SQIVND in the germline V gene (reference sequence). This clone was found once. Sequenced input: peripheral blood. The receptor's source is a man aged 25 to 40 who had recovered from COVID-19. V gene TRBV19 combines with J gene TRBJ1-6; D possibly corresponds to TRBD1 (6 bases). CDR3 sequence reads: CASSPTPQGTANSPLHF. The CDR3 region has the DNA TGTGCCAGTAGTCCCACGCCGCAGGGGACCGCAAATTCACCCCTCCACTTT.